This T cell receptor beta chain was observed in a study of T cell repertoires in cytomegalovirus infection. Looking at the study overall: Peptides in the study included HLA-C-restricted and HLA-B-restricted CMV epitopes. Indications of both CMV infection and matching HLA type were provided by public TCR beta signatures.

Via MiXCR, TCRdb re-called the reads, giving one row per CDR3 protein. The repertoire consists of some 940,000 distinct CDR3 sequences, with around a third occurring once and the leading ten covering over 12%. The CDR3 extends over 10 amino acids. CDR1 is SGHTA and CDR2 is FQGNSA in the germline V gene. With 6 bases removed from V and 5 bases from J, the gap between germline ends came to 4 bases. The study's findings and limits: The response measured ex vivo was dominated by TCR beta clonotypes (HLA-C-restricted and CMV-specific). Adding up the frequency of public TCR beta families identified people who carried CMV plus the relevant HLA.

This clonotype occurred many times. The antigen remains undetermined. The receptor comes from a human donor in good health (CMV status not recorded). Some clones in this sample may be carry-over from other donors' samples. The sample consisted of cultured CD8+ T cells from PBMCs, taken from culture after CMV antigen stimulation. This sequence joins TRBV7-2 and TRBJ1-2, with D uncertain. DNA of the CDR3: TGTGCCAGCAGATCGTATGGCTACACCTTC. It is translated as CASRSYGYTF.